This T cell receptor (beta chain) was sequenced in a study of CD8 T cells in Susac syndrome. Sequencing of TCR beta covered CD8+ and CD4+ T cells obtained from blood. Relapsing-remitting disease, either stable or active, was present in the multiple sclerosis controls, who were treatment-naive patients. TEMRA cells were FACS-enriched, and CD8+ and CD4+ T cells were isolated negatively. This clonotype occurred once. cDNA came from about 0.51 to 1 ug RNA primed by random hexamers. The CDR3 of TCR beta was amplified by immunoSEQ multiplex PCR across 54 Vbeta and 13 Jbeta. Each CDR3 protein gets one entry after TCRdb re-called the immunoSEQ multiplex PCR reads with MiXCR. The table records about 150,000 distinct CDR3 sequences, roughly 94% of them present only once. This TCR was recovered from a human donor with multiple sclerosis. Sequenced input: CD8+ T cells from PBMCs.

CDR3 coding DNA: TGCAGTGCTAGGCCCCGGACTAGCGGGGGGGCATGGTTCGAGACCCAGTACTTC. Translation gives CSARPRTSGGAWFETQYF. V gene TRBV20-1 combines with J gene TRBJ2-5, with 15 bases aligning to TRBD2. The CDR3 runs to 18 residues. After removal of 3 bases from V and 5 bases from J, the junction contained 13 bases not matched to a gene. In germline, CDR1 is DFQATT, CDR2 SNEGSKA (reference sequence).